The clone carrying this T cell receptor beta chain came up a few times. What it binds is not known. Molecular barcoding with unique molecular identifiers was used for the TCRbeta library. MiXCR was run by TCRdb on the PCR reads, yielding one entry per CDR3 protein. The sample consists of over 400,000 distinct CDR3 sequences, over 40% of them appearing once. CDR3 length: 15 residues. V lost 7 bases and J 5 bases, leaving 16 bases between the germline ends. Germline V gene data show CDR1 as SGHRS and CDR2 as YFSETQ. The source of the sample is a study of T-cell reconstitution after alpha-beta-depleted transplantation in children. Study-level points and caveats: From newly produced T cells came most of the T-cell counts and diversity one year after transplant.

The origin of this receptor is a girl aged 2 to 9 with aplastic anemia, due to receive a stem cell transplant. The chain employs TRBV5-1 and TRBJ1-6; a weak D match, TRBD1 (5 bases). The source material was PBMCs, sampled before TCRalphabeta/CD19-depleted stem cell transplant. The CDR3 here is CASAPRDGDNSPLHF. As DNA, the CDR3 is TGCGCCAGCGCCCCCCGGGACGGTGATAATTCACCCCTCCACTTT.